This entry features one T cell receptor (beta chain) sequence. This entry comes from a study of blood T cell repertoires in COVID-19. Study-wide context: Samples taken during acute and convalescent COVID-19 were collected in the United States, Italy and Spain. In each case, the material was cDNA or gDNA derived from T cells, B-cell-depleted T cells, or PBMCs.

Seattle patients were enrolled during active infection and followed longitudinally. Authors' analysis steps: Nucleated cell counts were estimated from reference gene primer amplification. Measured with immunoSEQ multiplex PCR; TCRdb has only the in-frame clones, and not every one. V and J calls and clone size are copied from that table; D and trimming were computed from the DNA. The table lists about 82,000 clones, roughly 78% of them singletons. Germline CDR1 is MNHNS and CDR2 is SASEGT. The CDR3 loop spans 15 amino acids. Unmatched junction bases numbered 8, after V lost 3 bases and J lost 5 bases. The sequence was obtained from a man aged 60 to 69 with COVID-19, enrolled during active disease. The sequencing input was peripheral blood. The chain has TRBV6-1 and TRBJ1-1; 8 bases fit TRBD1. CDR3 coding DNA: TGTGCCAGCAGTGAGCAGGGGGCAAGGTGGACTGAAGCTTTCTTT. Translated: CASSEQGARWTEAFF.